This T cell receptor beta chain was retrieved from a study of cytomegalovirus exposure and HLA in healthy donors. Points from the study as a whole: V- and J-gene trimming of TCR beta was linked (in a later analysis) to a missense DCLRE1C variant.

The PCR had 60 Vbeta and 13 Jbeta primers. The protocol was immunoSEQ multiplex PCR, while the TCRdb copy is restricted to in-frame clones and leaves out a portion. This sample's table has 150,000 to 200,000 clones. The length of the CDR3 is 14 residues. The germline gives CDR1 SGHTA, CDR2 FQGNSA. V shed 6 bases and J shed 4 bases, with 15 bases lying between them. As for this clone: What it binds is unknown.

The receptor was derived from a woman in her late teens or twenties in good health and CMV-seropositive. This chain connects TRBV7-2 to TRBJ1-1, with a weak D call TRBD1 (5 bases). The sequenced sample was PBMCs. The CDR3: CASSPVGTGTEAFF. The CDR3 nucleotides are TGTGCCAGCAGTCCAGTGGGAACAGGCACTGAAGCTTTCTTT.